The 9 T cell receptor beta chains below come from one sample, sequenced in a study of neurological immune-mediated disorders. MiXCR, applied by TCRdb to the 5' RACE reads, yields one record per CDR3 protein. The profile covers about 50,000 distinct CDR3 sequences, with around a sixth appearing a single time and roughly 4.5% taken by the ten largest. The sequencing sample was made of PBMCs. The receptors were gathered from a man in his 60s in good health.

This clonotype was seen at least ten times. The V gene is TRBV12-3 or TRBV12-4, the J gene TRBJ2-3; D call uncertain. V lost 6 bases to trimming and J lost 6 bases, with 7 bases between them. This CDR3 contains 11 residues. The CDR3 nucleotides read TGTGCCAGCAGCCCCAAGGATACGCAGTATTTT. Its protein product is CASSPKDTQYF.

This clonotype occurred many times. J is TRBJ2-3 and V is TRBV6-6; no definite D call. Trimming removed 10 bases from V and 4 bases from J, with 12 bases in between. Germline values: CDR1 MNHNY, CDR2 SVGAGI (reference sequence). There are 12 residues in the CDR3. The CDR3: CATEEPPDTQYF. The CDR3, as DNA: TGTGCCACCGAAGAGCCCCCAGATACGCAGTATTTT.

Ten or more counts support this clonotype. The CDR3 here is CASSLGQDGEKLFF. The CDR3 DNA is TGCGCCAGCAGCTTGGGACAAGACGGTGAAAAACTGTTTTTT. The V gene is TRBV5-1, the J gene TRBJ1-4; D not certain. Germline CDR1 and CDR2: SGHRS and YFSETQ. The CDR3 is 14 residues long. V dropped 0 bases and J dropped 7 bases, with 10 bases sitting between them. Variable domain in full (rest from reference TRBV5-1 and TRBJ1-4): KAGVTQTPRYLIKTRGQQVTLSCSPISGHRSVSWYQQTPGQGLQFLFEYFSETQRNKGNFPGRFSGRQFSNSRSEMNVSTLELGDSALYLCASSLGQDGEKLFFGSGTQLSVL.

This clonotype was detected ten times or more. The rearrangement uses TRBV10-3 and TRBJ2-3; the D call may be TRBD1 or TRBD2 (7 bases each). Trimming removed 7 bases from V and 2 bases from J, with 16 bases in between. The CDR3 length is 15 residues. Germline V lookup: CDR1 ENHRY, CDR2 SYGVKD. The CDR3 here is CAITQGEGATDTQYF. The CDR3 DNA is TGTGCCATCACTCAGGGGGAGGGGGCCACAGATACGCAGTATTTT.

The chain links TRBV6-1 to TRBJ1-5, with TRBD1 matching over 11 bases. Germline V gene data show CDR1 as MNHNS and CDR2 as SASEGT. This CDR3 has 17 residues. J was trimmed by 2 bases and V by 4 bases; bases with no gene match: 7. The CDR3 coding sequence is TGTGCCAGCAGTGGGACAGGGGGCAGTTGGGGCAATCAGCCCCAGCATTTT. It codes for CASSGTGGSWGNQPQHF.

The J gene is TRBJ2-1, the V gene TRBV2; weak D call: TRBD2 (5 bases). The CDR3 is 11 amino acids. V dropped 6 bases and J dropped 14 bases, with 14 bases sitting between them. Germline V lookup: CDR1 SNHLY, CDR2 FYNNEI. CDR3 residues: CASSPNQEEFF. The CDR3 coding sequence is TGTGCCAGCAGCCCGAATCAGGAGGAGTTCTTC.

This clonotype occurred many times. This chain's CDR3 is CASSSTLTTSGSTYEQYF. DNA of the CDR3: TGTGCCAGCAGTTCAACCCTTACCACTAGCGGGAGCACCTACGAGCAGTACTTC. This chain joins TRBV6-6 and TRBJ2-7, with 11 bases fitting TRBD2. Germline lookup yields CDR1 MNHNY and CDR2 SVGAGI (reference sequence). The CDR3 extends over 18 amino acids. The J segment lost 2 bases and the V segment lost 4 bases, leaving 13 bases of the junction unmatched.

The chain joins TRBV6-6 to TRBJ2-7; D is possibly TRBD1 or TRBD2 (6 bases each). Germline lookup yields CDR1 MNHNY and CDR2 SVGAGI (reference sequence). The CDR3 has 15 residues. Trimming cost V 5 bases and J 2 bases, with 16 bases left between them. CDR3 protein: CASSQIGGGTYEQYF. Written as DNA, the CDR3 is TGTGCCAGCAGTCAAATCGGAGGGGGAACCTACGAGCAGTACTTC.

This clonotype was observed many times. The gene calls are TRBV5-1 and TRBJ1-1; TRBD1 agrees at 11 bases. CDR1 and CDR2 (germline): SGHRS, YFSETQ. The CDR3 runs 17 residues. J lost 0 bases, V lost 0 bases, and 4 bases had no gene match. CDR3 DNA sequence: TGCGCCAGCAGCTTGGTCGGACAGGGGGCATTGAACACTGAAGCTTTCTTT. Translation gives CASSLVGQGALNTEAFF.